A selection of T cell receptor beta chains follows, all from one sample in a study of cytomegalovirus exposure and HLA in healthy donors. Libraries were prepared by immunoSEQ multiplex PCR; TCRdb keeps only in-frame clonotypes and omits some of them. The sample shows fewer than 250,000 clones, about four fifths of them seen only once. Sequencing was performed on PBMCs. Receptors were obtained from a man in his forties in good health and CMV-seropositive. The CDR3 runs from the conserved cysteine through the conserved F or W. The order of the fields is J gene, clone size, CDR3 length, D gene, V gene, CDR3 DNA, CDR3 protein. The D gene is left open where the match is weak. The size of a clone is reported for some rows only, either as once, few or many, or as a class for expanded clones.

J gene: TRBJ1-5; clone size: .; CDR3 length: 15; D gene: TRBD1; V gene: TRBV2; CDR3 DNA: TGTGCCAGCACCGATCGGACAGGGGGCAATCAGCCCCAGCATTTT; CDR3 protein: CASTDRTGGNQPQHF
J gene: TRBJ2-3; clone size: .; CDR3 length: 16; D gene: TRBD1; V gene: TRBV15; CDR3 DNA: TGTGCCACCAGCAGAGCCGGACAGGGGGCACAAGATACGCAGTATTTT; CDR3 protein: CATSRAGQGAQDTQYF
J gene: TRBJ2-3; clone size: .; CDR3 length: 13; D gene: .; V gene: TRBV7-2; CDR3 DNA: TGTGCCAGCAGCCTTACTTTGGCAGATACGCAGTATTTT; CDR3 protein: CASSLTLADTQYF
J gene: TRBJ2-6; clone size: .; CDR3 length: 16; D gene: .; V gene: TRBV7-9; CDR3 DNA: TGTGCCAGCAGCTTAGGCCGGAGCTCTGGGGCCAACGTCCTGACTTTC; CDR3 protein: CASSLGRSSGANVLTF
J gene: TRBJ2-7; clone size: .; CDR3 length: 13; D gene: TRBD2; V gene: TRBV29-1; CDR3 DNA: TGCAGCGTTAGCGGGGGAAAGAGAAACGAGCAGTACTTC; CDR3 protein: CSVSGGKRNEQYF
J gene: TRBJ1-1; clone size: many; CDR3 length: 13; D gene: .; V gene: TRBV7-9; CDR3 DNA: TGTGCCAGCAGCCCCCAGGGTGGCACTGAAGCTTTCTTT; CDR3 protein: CASSPQGGTEAFF
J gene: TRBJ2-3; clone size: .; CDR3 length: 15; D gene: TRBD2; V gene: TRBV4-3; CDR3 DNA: TGCGCCAGCAGGGCCACTAGCGGGAGCCCGGATACGCAGTATTTT; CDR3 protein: CASRATSGSPDTQYF
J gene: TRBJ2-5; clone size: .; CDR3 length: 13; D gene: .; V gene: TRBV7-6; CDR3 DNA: TGTGCCAGCAGCTTAACTAGCACGAAGACCCAGTACTTC; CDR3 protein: CASSLTSTKTQYF
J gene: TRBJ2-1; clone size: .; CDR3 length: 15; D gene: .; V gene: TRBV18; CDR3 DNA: TGTGCCAGCTCACCACCGTCTAGCGCGGAGAATGAGCAGTTCTTC; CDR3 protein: CASSPPSSAENEQFF
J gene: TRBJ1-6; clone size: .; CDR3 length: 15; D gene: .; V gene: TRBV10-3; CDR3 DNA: TGTGCCATCAGTGAGTACGGGGGGTTGAATTCACCCCTCCACTTT; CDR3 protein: CAISEYGGLNSPLHF
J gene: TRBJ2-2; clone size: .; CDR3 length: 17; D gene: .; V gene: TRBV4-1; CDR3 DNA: TGCGCCAGCAGCCAAGAGTGGCGGGGCGAGGGGAACGGGGAGCTGTTTTTT; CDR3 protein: CASSQEWRGEGNGELFF
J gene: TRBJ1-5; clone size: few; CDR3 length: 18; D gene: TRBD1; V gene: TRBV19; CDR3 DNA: TGTGCCAGCGCAGGGGACAGGGGTTCAGCCGGCCACAATCAGCCCCAGCATTTT; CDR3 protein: CASAGDRGSAGHNQPQHF
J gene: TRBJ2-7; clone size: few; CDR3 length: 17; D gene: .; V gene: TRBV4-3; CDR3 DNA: TGCGCCAGCAGCCAAGATTGGGTTCGACGGGTGGGGAGAGAGCAGTACTTC; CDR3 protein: CASSQDWVRRVGREQYF
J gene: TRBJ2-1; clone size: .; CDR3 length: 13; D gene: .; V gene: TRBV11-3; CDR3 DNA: TGTGCCAGCAGCTCCCCTCGGGTAAATGAGCAGTTCTTC; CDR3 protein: CASSSPRVNEQFF
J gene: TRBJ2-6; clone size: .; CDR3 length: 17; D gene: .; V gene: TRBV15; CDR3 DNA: TGTGCCACCAGCCCGCGGGACGCACGCTCTGGGGCCAACGTCCTGACTTTC; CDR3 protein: CATSPRDARSGANVLTF
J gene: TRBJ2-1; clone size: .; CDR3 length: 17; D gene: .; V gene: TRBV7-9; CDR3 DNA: TGTGCCAGCAGCTTTCCGCGGGGGCCCGACTCCTACAATGAGCAGTTCTTC; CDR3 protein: CASSFPRGPDSYNEQFF
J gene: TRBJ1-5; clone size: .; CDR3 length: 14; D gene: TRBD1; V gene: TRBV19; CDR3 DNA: TGTGCCAGTTCGGGACAGGGGGGCAATCAGCCCCAGCATTTT; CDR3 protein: CASSGQGGNQPQHF
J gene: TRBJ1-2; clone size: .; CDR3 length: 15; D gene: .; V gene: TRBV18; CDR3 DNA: TGTGCCAGCTCACAACCGGGCCGCGTGTGGTATGGCTACACCTTC; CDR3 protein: CASSQPGRVWYGYTF
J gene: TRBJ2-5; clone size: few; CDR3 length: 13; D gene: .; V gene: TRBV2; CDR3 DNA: TGTGCCAGCACCAATGCGGGGAGCGGGACCCAGTACTTC; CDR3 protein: CASTNAGSGTQYF
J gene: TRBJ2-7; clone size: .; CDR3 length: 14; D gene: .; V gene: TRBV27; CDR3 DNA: TGTGCCAGCAGTTTATTGGCCGAAGGGGGCGAGCAGTACTTC; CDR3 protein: CASSLLAEGGEQYF
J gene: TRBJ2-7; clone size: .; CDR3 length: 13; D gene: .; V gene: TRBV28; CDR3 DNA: TGTGCCAGCAGTTTATCCCAGTTGGGGGCCGGGTACTTC; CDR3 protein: CASSLSQLGAGYF
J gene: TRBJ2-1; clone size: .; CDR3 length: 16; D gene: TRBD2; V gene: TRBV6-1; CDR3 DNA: TGTGCCAGCAGTGCCTCTAGCGGGGGGGCCTACAATGAGCAGTTCTTC; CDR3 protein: CASSASSGGAYNEQFF
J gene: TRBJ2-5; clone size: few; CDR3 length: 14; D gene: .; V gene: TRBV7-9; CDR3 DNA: TGTGCCAGCAGCTTAGCCGGGACTTCGGGTCCCCAGTACTTC; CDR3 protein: CASSLAGTSGPQYF
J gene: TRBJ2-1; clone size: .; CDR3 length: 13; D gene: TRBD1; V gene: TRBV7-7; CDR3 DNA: TGTGCCAGCAGCCCGGACAGGGCAAATGAGCAGTTCTTC; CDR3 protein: CASSPDRANEQFF